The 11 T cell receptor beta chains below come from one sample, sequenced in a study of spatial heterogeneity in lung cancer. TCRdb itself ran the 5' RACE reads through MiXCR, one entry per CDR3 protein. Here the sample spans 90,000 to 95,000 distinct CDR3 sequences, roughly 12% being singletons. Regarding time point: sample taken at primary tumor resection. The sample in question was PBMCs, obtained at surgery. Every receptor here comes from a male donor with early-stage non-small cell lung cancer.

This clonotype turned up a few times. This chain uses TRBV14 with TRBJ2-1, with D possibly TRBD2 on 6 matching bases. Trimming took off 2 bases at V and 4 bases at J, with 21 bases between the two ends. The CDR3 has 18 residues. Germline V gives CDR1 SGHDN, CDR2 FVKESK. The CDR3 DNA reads TGTGCCAGCAGCCAATGGACACTCGGACTAAAGATATACAATGAGCAGTTCTTC. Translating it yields CASSQWTLGLKIYNEQFF.

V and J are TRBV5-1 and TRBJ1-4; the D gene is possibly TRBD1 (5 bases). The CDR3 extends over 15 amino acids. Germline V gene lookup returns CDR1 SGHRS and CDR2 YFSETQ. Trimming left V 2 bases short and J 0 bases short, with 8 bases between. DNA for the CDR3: TGCGCCAGCAGCTTCCAGGGATCAACTAATGAAAAACTGTTTTTT. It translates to CASSFQGSTNEKLFF.

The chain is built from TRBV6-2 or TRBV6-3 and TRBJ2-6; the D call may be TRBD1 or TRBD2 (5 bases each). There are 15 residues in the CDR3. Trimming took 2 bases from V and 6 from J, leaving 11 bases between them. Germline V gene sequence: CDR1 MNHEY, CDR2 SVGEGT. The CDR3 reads CASSYLGDEANVLTF. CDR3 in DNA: TGTGCCAGCAGTTACCTAGGGGACGAGGCCAACGTCCTGACTTTC.

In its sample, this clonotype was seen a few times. The CDR3 nucleotides read TGTGCCAGCAGCTTAGCCAGGGCCGGGACTAGCGAGAACTACGAGCAGTACTTC. Its translation: CASSLARAGTSENYEQYF. V usage is TRBV7-8 and J usage is TRBJ2-7; 10 bases match TRBD2. Germline assignment: CDR1 SGHVS and CDR2 FQNEAQ. This CDR3 comprises 18 residues. V shed 0 bases, J shed 3 bases, and the junction held 11 bases outside the gene matches.

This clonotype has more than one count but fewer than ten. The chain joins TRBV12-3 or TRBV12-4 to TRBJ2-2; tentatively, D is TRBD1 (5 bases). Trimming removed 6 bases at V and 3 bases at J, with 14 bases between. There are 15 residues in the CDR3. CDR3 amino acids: CASRAQDTYTGELFF. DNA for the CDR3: TGTGCCAGCAGGGCACAGGACACTTACACCGGGGAGCTGTTTTTT.

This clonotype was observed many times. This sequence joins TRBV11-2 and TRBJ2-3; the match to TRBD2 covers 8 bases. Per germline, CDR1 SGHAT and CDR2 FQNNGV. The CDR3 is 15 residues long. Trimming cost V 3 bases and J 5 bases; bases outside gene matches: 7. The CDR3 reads CASSLIRGGQDTQYF. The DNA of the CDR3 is TGTGCCAGCAGCTTGATCCGGGGGGGCCAAGATACGCAGTATTTT.

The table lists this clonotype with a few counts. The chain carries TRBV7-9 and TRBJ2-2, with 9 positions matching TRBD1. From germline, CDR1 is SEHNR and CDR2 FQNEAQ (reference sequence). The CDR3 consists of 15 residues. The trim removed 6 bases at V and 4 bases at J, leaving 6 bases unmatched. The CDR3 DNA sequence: TGTGCCAGCAGTGCCGGGACAGGGATCACCGGGGAGCTGTTTTTT. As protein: CASSAGTGITGELFF.

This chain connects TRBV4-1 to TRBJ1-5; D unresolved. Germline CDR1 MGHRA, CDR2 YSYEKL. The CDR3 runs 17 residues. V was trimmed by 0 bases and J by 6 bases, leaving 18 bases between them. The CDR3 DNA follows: TGCGCCAGCAGCCAAGAAAATTTGGGAGCAAATGTTCAGCCCCAGCATTTT. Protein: CASSQENLGANVQPQHF.

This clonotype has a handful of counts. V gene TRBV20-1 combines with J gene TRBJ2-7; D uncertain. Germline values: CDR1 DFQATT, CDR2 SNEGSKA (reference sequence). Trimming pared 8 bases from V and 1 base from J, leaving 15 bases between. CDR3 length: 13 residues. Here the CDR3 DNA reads TGCAGTTCCCCGGCTGGCAGGTCCTACGAGCAGTACTTC. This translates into CSSPAGRSYEQYF.

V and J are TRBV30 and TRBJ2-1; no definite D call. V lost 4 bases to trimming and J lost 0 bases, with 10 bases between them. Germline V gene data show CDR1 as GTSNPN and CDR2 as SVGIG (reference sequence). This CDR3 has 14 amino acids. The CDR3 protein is CAWKSDNSYNEQFF. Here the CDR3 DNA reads TGTGCCTGGAAATCGGATAACTCCTACAATGAGCAGTTCTTC.

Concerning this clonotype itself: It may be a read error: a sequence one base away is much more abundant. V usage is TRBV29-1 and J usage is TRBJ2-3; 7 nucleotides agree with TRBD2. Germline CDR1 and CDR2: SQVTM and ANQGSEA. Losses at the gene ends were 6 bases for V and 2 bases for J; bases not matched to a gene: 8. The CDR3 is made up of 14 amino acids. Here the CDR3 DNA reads TGCAGCGTCTCGACTAGCAGAACCACAGATACGCAGTATTTT. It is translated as CSVSTSRTTDTQYF.